The sequence of this T cell receptor beta chain was determined in a study of T cell repertoires in ileal Crohn's disease. Whole-study results and caveats: Endoscopic recurrence occurred in every patient whose clonality exceeded 26.8%.

As concerns this clone: Its antigen remains unidentified.

Eligibility required adulthood, ileal or ileocolonic Crohn's disease and indicated ileocolonic resection. Germline loops: CDR1 SGHTA, CDR2 FQGNSA. The CDR3 has 17 amino acids. V was clipped by 5 bases and J by 5 bases, with 24 bases between them. Produced via immunoSEQ multiplex PCR; TCRdb's table is partial and in-frame only. Of some 30,000 clones in the sample, around 80% were seen once. This receptor was taken from an adult with Crohn's disease. Sequenced material: ileal tissue. V and J are TRBV7-2 and TRBJ2-5; D is unclear. The CDR3, as DNA: TGTGCCAGCAGCAGATTCTGGTTAGACATGCCTTGGGAGACCCAGTACTTC. This sequence encodes CASSRFWLDMPWETQYF.